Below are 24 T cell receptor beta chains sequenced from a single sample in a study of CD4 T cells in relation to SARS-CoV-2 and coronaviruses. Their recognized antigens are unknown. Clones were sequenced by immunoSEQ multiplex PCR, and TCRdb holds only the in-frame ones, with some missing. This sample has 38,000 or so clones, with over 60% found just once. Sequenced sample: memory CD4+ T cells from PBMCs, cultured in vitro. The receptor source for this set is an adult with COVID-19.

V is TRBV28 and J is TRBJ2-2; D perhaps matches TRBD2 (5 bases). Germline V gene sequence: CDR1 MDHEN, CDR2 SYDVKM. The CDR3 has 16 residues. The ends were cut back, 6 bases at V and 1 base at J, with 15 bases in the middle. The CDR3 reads CASRSLAVVNTGELFF. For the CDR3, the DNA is TGTGCCAGCAGGTCTCTAGCCGTCGTGAACACCGGGGAGCTGTTTTTT.

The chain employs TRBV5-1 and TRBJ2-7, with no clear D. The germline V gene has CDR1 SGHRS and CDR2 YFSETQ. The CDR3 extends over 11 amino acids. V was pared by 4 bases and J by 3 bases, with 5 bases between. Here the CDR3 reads CASSTGYEQYF. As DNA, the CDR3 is TGCGCCAGCAGCACCGGCTACGAGCAGTACTTC.

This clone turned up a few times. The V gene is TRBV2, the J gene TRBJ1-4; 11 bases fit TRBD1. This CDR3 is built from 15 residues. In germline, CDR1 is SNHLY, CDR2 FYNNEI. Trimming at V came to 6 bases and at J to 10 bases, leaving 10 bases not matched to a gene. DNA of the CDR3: TGTGCCAGCAGACGCGGACAGGGGGCACAGGGAAAACTGTTTTTT. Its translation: CASRRGQGAQGKLFF.

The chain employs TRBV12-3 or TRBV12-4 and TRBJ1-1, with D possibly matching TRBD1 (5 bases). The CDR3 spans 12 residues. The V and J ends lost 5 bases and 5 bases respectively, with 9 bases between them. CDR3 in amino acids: CASSRQGTEAFF. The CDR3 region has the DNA TGTGCCAGCAGTCGCCAGGGAACTGAAGCTTTCTTT.

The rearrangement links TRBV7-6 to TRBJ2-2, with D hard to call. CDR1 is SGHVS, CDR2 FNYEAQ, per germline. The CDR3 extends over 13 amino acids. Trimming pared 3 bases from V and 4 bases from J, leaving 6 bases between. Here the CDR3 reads CASSFWFTGELFF. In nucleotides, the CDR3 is TGTGCCAGCAGCTTTTGGTTCACCGGGGAGCTGTTTTTT.

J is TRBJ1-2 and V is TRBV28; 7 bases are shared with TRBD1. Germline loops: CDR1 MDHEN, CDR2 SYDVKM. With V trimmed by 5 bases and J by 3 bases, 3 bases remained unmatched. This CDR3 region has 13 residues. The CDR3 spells CASSERGHYGYTF. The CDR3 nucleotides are TGTGCCAGCAGTGAGAGGGGGCACTATGGCTACACCTTC.

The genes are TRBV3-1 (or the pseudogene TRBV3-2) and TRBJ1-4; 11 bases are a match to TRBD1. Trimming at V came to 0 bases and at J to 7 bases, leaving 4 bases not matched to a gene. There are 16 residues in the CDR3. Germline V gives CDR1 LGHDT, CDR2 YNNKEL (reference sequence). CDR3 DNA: TGTGCCAGCAGCCAAGAGTGGGGACAGGGGGGTGAAAAACTGTTTTTT. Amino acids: CASSQEWGQGGEKLFF.

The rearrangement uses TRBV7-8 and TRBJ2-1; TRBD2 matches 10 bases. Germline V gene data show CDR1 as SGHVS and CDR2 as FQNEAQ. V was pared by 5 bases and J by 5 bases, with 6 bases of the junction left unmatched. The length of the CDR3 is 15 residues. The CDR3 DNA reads TGTGCCAGCAGCCCAGGACTAGCGGAGAACAATGAGCAGTTCTTC. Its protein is CASSPGLAENNEQFF.

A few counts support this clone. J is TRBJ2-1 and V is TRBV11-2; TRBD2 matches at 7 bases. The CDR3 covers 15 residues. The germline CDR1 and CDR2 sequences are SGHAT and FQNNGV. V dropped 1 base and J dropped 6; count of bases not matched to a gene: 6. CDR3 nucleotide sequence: TGTGCCAGCAGCTTAGGGGGAGGGGACGTCAATGAGCAGTTCTTC. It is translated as CASSLGGGDVNEQFF.

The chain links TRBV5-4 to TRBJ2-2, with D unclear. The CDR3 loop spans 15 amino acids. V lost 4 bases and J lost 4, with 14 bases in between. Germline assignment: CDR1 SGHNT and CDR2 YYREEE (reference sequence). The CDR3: CASSPGWGRTGELFF. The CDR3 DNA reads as TGTGCCAGCAGCCCGGGTTGGGGTCGCACCGGGGAGCTGTTTTTT.

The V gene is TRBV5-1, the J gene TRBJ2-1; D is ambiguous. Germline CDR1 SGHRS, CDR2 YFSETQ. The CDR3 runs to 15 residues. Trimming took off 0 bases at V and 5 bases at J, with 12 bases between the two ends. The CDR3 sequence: CASSLGAVSNNEQFF. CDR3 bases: TGCGCCAGCAGCTTGGGGGCGGTGAGTAACAATGAGCAGTTCTTC.

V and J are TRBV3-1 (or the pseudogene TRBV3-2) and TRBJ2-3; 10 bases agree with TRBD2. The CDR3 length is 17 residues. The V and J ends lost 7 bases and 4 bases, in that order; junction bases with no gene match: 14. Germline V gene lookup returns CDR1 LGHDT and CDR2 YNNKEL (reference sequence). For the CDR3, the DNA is TGTGCCAGCACGAATAACCTACTAGCGGGAACCGCAGATACGCAGTATTTT. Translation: CASTNNLLAGTADTQYF.

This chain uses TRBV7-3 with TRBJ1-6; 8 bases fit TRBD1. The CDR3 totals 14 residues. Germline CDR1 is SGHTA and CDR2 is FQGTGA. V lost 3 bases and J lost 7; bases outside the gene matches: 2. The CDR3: CASSLDRENSPLHF. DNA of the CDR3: TGTGCCAGCAGCTTGGACAGGGAGAATTCACCCCTCCACTTT.

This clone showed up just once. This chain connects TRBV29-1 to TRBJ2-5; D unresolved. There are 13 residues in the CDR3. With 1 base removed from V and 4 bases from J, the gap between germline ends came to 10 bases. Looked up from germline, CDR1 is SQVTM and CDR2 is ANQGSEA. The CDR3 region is CSVEVFLSETQYF. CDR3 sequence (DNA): TGCAGCGTTGAAGTGTTCCTTTCAGAGACCCAGTACTTC.

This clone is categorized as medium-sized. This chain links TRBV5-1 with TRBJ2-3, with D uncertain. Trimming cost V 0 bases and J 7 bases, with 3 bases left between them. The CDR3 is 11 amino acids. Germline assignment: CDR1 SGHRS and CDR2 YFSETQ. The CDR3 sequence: CASSLENTQYF. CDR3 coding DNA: TGCGCCAGCAGCTTGGAGAATACGCAGTATTTT. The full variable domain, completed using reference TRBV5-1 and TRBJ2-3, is KAGVTQTPRYLIKTRGQQVTLSCSPISGHRSVSWYQQTPGQGLQFLFEYFSETQRNKGNFPGRFSGRQFSNSRSEMNVSTLELGDSALYLCASSLENTQYFGPGTRLTVL.

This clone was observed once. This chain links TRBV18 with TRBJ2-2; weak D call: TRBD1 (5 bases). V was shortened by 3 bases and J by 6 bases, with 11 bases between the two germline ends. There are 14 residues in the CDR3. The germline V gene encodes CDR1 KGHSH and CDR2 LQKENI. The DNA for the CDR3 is TGTGCCAGCTCACCTGACAGAAACGCCGGGGAGCTGTTTTTT. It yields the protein CASSPDRNAGELFF.

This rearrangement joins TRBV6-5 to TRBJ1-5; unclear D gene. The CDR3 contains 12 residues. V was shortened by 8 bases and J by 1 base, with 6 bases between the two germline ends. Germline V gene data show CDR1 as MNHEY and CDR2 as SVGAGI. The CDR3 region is CASGPSNQPQHF. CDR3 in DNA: TGTGCCAGCGGCCCAAGCAATCAGCCCCAGCATTTT.

The CDR3 coding sequence is TGTGCCAGCAGCTGGGACCTTGACAGTAATGAAAAACTGTTTTTT. Its translation is CASSWDLDSNEKLFF. The chain recombines TRBV5-5 with TRBJ1-4; D is perhaps TRBD1 (5 bases). CDR3 length: 15 residues. V gave up 3 bases and J gave up 4 bases, with 13 bases separating them. Looked up from germline, CDR1 is SGHKS and CDR2 is YYEKEE (reference sequence).

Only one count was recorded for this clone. The DNA of the CDR3 is TGTGCCAGCAGCCCCCGCGGTTCCTACGAGCAGTACTTC. Protein sequence: CASSPRGSYEQYF. The chain couples TRBV11-2 to TRBJ2-7; D is ambiguous. The V gene's germline CDR1 is SGHAT and CDR2 FQNNGV. This CDR3 is built from 13 residues. Trimming removed 5 bases at V and 1 base at J, with 9 bases between.

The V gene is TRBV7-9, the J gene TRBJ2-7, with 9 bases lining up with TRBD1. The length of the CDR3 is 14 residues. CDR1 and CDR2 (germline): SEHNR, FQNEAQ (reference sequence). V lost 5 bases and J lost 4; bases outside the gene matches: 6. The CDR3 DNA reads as TGTGCCAGCAGCACCACAGGGGGCCTATACGAGCAGTACTTC. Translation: CASSTTGGLYEQYF.

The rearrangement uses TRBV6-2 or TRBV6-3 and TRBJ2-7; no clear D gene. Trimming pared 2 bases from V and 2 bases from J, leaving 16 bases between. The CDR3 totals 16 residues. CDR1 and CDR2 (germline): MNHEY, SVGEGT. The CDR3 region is CASSYPSLGPTYEQYF. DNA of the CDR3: TGTGCCAGCAGTTACCCTTCCCTTGGACCGACCTACGAGCAGTACTTC.

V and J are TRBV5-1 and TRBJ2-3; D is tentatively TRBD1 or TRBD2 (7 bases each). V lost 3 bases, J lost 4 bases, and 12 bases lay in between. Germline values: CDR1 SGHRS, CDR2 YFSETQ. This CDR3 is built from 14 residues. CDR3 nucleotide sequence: TGCGCCAGCAGCTCCAGGGGGGGGTCAGATACGCAGTATTTT. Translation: CASSSRGGSDTQYF.

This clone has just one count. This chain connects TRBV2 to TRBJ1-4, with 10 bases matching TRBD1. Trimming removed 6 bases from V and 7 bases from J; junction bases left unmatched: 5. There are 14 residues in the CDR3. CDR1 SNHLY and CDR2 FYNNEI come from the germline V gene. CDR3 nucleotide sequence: TGTGCCAGCAGATTGGGGACAGGGGTTGAAAAACTGTTTTTT. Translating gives CASRLGTGVEKLFF.

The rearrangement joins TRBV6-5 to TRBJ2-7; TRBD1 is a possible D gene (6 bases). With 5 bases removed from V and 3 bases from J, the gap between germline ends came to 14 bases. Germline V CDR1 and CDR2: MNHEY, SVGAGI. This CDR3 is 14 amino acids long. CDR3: CASSPRDTFYEQYF. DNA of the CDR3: TGTGCCAGCAGTCCACGGGACACTTTCTACGAGCAGTACTTC.